This T cell receptor (beta chain) is from a study of neoadjuvant anti-PD-1 for oral cavity cancer. Only in-frame clones appear in the TCRdb table, and some are missing; sequencing was by immunoSEQ multiplex PCR. The sample holds 14,000 to 15,000 clones, around 34% seen once. The germline V gene encodes CDR1 LNHNV and CDR2 YYDKDF (reference sequence). V shed 1 base, J shed 2 bases, and the junction held 12 bases outside the gene matches. The CDR3 has 19 residues. The time point here: after neoadjuvant nivolumab, at surgical resection. This TCR was sampled from a person aged 35-80 years with oral cavity squamous cell carcinoma. The sample in question was tumor tissue, obtained after nivolumab (anti-PD-1) treatment. The chain carries TRBV15 and TRBJ2-5, with TRBD2 matching 11 bases. The DNA of the CDR3 is TGTGCCACCAGCAGAGGGACTCCCATAGCGGGGGGGCGGCAAGAGACCCAGTACTTC. Protein sequence: CATSRGTPIAGGRQETQYF.